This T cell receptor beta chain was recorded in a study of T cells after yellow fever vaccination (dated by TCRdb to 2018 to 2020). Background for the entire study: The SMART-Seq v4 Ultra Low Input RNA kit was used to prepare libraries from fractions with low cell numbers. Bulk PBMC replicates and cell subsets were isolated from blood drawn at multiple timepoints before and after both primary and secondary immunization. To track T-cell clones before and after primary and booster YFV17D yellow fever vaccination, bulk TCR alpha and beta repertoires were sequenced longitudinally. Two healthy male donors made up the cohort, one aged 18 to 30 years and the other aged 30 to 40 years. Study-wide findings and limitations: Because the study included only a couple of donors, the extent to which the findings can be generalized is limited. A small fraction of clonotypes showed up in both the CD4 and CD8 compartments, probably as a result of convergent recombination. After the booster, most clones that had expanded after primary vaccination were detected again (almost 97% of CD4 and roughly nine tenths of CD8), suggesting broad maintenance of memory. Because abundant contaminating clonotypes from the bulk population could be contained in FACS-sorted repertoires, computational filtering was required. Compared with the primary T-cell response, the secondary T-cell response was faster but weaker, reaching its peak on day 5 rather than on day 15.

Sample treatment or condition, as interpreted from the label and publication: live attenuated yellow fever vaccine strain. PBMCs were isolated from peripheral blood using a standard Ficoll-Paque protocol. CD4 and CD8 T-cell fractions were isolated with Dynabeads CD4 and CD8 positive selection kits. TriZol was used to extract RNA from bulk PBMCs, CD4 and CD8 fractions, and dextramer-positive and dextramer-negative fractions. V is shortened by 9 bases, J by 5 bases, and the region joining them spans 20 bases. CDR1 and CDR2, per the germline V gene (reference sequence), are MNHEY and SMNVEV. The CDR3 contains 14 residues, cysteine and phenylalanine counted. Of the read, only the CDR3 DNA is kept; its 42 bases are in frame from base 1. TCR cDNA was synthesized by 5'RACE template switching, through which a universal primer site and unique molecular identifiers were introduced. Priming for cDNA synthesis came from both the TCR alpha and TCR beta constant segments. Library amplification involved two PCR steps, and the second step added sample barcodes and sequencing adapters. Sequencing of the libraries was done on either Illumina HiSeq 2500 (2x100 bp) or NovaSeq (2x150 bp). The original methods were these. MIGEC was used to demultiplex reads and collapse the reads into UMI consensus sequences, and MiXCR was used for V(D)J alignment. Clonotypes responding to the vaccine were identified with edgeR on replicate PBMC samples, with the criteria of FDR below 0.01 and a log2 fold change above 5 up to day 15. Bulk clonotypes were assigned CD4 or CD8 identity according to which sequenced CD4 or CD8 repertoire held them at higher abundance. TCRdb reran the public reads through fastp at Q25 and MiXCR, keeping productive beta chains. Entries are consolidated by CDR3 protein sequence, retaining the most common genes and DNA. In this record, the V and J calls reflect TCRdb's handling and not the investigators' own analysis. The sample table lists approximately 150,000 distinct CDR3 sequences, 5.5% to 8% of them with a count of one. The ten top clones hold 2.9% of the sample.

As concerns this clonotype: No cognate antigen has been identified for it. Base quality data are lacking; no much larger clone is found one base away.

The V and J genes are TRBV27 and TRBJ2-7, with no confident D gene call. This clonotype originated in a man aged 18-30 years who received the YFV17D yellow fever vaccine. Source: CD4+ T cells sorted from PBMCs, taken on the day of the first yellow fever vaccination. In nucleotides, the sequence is TGTGCCAGGCCCCCGGGTGGCCTGTCTCACGAGCAGTACTTC. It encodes CARPPGGLSHEQYF.